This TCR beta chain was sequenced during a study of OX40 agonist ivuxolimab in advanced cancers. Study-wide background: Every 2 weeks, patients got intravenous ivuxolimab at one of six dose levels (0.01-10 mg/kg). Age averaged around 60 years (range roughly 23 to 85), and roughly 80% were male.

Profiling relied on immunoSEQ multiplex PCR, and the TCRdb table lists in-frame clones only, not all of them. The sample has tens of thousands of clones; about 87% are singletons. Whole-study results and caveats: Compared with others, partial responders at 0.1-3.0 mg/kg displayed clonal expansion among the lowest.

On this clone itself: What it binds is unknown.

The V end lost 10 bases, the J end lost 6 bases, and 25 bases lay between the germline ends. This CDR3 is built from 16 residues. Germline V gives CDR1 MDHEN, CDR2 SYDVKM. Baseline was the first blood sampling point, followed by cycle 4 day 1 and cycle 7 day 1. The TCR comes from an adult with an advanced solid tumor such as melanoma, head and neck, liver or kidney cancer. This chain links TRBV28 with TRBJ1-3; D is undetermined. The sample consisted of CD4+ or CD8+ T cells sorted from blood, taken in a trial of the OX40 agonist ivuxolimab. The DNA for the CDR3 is TGTGCCACTACCCTATTTGGTAGTACGCGGCTAAACACCATATATTTT. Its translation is CATTLFGSTRLNTIYF.